Sequencing of this TCR beta chain was carried out in a study of T-cell memory formation after mild COVID-19. Notes on the study in general: The finding that pre-infection memory included some responding clones suggested that cross-reactive memory joined.

TCRdb fed the 5' RACE reads into MiXCR, producing one record per CDR3 protein. The sample holds 150,000 or so distinct CDR3 sequences, about 14% seen once. This clonotype was picked up a small number of times. What it binds is unknown. The CDR3 runs 17 residues. V shed 6 bases and J 1 base; nucleotides not matched to a gene: 13. The V gene's germline CDR1 is LGHNA and CDR2 YNFKEQ. Sequencing was performed on PBMCs or a T cell subset sorted from them (not recorded which). The sequence was obtained from an adult woman who had mild COVID-19 (a few samples of this study predate the infection). Cell type and time point are not known. The chain combines TRBV4-2 with TRBJ2-3; TRBD2 matches at 7 bases. This CDR3 is CASSPTTGLGGTDTQYF. The CDR3 bases are TGTGCCAGCAGTCCTACTACTGGACTAGGAGGCACAGATACGCAGTATTTT.